Shown below are 28 T cell receptor beta chains from a single sample sequenced in a study of neoadjuvant anti-PD-1 for oral cavity cancer. Data came from immunoSEQ multiplex PCR; TCRdb stores just in-frame clones and leaves some out. Here the sample spans 13,000 or so clones, 71% being singletons. Time point defined: after neoadjuvant nivolumab, at surgical resection. The specimen comprised PBMCs, sampled after nivolumab (anti-PD-1) treatment. These receptors were taken from a person aged 40 to 85 with oral cavity squamous cell carcinoma.

This clone occurred once. This rearrangement joins TRBV13 to TRBJ2-7; 10 bases align to TRBD2. Germline CDR1 reads PRHDT; CDR2 reads FYEKMQ (reference sequence). J gave up 6 bases and V 8 bases, and 10 bases lay outside the gene matches. The CDR3 sequence is 14 residues long. CDR3 residues: CASAQREGLGEQYF. DNA of the CDR3: TGTGCCAGCGCCCAGCGGGAGGGCCTAGGCGAGCAGTACTTC.

V gene TRBV10-3 combines with J gene TRBJ1-1; D unclear. Germline assignment: CDR1 ENHRY and CDR2 SYGVKD. V gave up 0 bases and J gave up 5 bases, with 13 bases separating them. This CDR3 is built from 15 residues. CDR3 in amino acids: CAISESVLLNTEAFF. The CDR3 bases are TGTGCCATCAGTGAGTCGGTGCTGCTCAATACTGAAGCTTTCTTT.

The chain links TRBV7-6 to TRBJ2-3; perhaps TRBD1 as D (5 bases). Germline CDR1 reads SGHVS; CDR2 reads FNYEAQ. Trimming cost V 0 bases and J 4 bases, with 5 bases left between them. The CDR3 is 13 amino acids. The CDR3 is CASSLAGADTQYF. CDR3 nucleotide sequence: TGTGCCAGCAGCTTAGCAGGGGCAGATACGCAGTATTTT.

This sequence joins TRBV2 and TRBJ2-3; no clear D gene. Deletions cut 1 base from V and 4 bases from J, with 15 bases between. The CDR3 covers 16 residues. CDR1 is SNHLY and CDR2 is FYNNEI in the germline V gene. Here the CDR3 DNA reads TGTGCCAGCAGTGAAGGGCCGGCAGGTTTGGCAGATACGCAGTATTTT. This encodes CASSEGPAGLADTQYF. The variable domain in full, with the rest retrieved from reference TRBV2 and TRBJ2-3, is EPEVTQTPSHQVTQMGQEVILRCVPISNHLYFYWYRQILGQKVEFLVSFYNNEISEKSEIFDDQFSVERPDGSNFTLKIRSTKLEDSAMYFCASSEGPAGLADTQYFGPGTRLTVL.

This clone was seen once. V and J are TRBV4-1 and TRBJ2-1; D possibly corresponds to TRBD2 (6 bases). The CDR3 contains 15 residues. Germline V gene data show CDR1 as MGHRA and CDR2 as YSYEKL. Trimming pared 1 base from V and 6 bases from J, leaving 13 bases between. The CDR3 loop reads CASSQGQYSGNEQFF. The DNA of the CDR3 is TGCGCCAGCAGCCAAGGGCAATATAGCGGCAATGAGCAGTTCTTC.

The chain recombines TRBV11-3 with TRBJ2-2; 8 bases map to TRBD1. Germline V lookup: CDR1 SGHNT, CDR2 YENEEA. The CDR3 runs to 16 residues. With V trimmed by 6 bases and J by 7 bases, 13 bases remained unmatched. As DNA, the CDR3 is TGTGCCAGCAGTCCCGCAGGGGGCGCTGGGGTCGGGGAGCTGTTTTTT. Translation: CASSPAGGAGVGELFF.

This rearrangement joins TRBV9 to TRBJ1-2; D is possibly TRBD1 (5 bases). In germline, CDR1 is SGDLS, CDR2 YYNGEE. Trimming pared 7 bases from V and 7 bases from J, leaving 11 bases between. The CDR3 length is 11 residues. The CDR3 reads CASQGRAGYTF. The CDR3, as DNA: TGTGCCAGCCAGGGCCGGGCTGGCTACACCTTC.

V usage is TRBV15 and J usage is TRBJ2-7, with D possibly being TRBD2 (6 bases). The CDR3 totals 15 residues. Trimming pared 0 bases from V and 3 bases from J, leaving 12 bases between. Germline-derived CDR1 and CDR2 are LNHNV and YYDKDF (reference sequence). Here the CDR3 DNA reads TGTGCCACCAGCAGAGATTCGGGGGTCGGCTACGAGCAGTACTTC. Protein product: CATSRDSGVGYEQYF.

The chain carries TRBV6-1 and TRBJ1-1; a weak D match, TRBD1 (5 bases). The germline V gene has CDR1 MNHNS and CDR2 SASEGT. This CDR3 is built from 14 residues. The V gene lost 8 bases and the J gene lost 5 bases, with 18 bases spanning the gap. The CDR3 protein is CASRRAWGGTEAFF. The CDR3 DNA is TGTGCCAGCCGGCGAGCGTGGGGGGGGACTGAAGCTTTCTTT.

The rearrangement joins TRBV9 to TRBJ2-3, with 7 bases that match TRBD2. The CDR3 runs to 16 residues. In germline, CDR1 is SGDLS, CDR2 YYNGEE. The ends lost 4 bases at V and 0 bases at J; junction bases unmatched: 8. DNA of the CDR3: TGTGCCAGCAGCCGATTTAGCGGGCGGAGCACAGATACGCAGTATTTT. This encodes CASSRFSGRSTDTQYF.

This clone was detected once. The chain uses TRBV27 and TRBJ2-2, with no clear D. Germline CDR1 and CDR2: MNHEY and SMNVEV (reference sequence). The CDR3 totals 12 residues. V lost 5 bases and J 1 base, leaving 2 bases between the germline ends. CDR3 amino acids: CASSRNTGELFF. CDR3 sequence (DNA): TGTGCCAGCAGTAGGAACACCGGGGAGCTGTTTTTT.

The V call is TRBV10-2, the J call TRBJ2-1; 9 nucleotides agree with TRBD1. J was trimmed by 5 bases and V by 6 bases; bases with no gene match: 8. The germline V gene has CDR1 WSHSY and CDR2 SAAADI. This CDR3 comprises 15 residues. The CDR3 DNA reads as TGCGCCAGCAGCCAGCCGGGACAGGGCCACAATGAGCAGTTCTTC. Its translation: CASSQPGQGHNEQFF.

The chain joins TRBV7-9 to TRBJ2-5, with D hard to call. CDR1 is SEHNR and CDR2 is FQNEAQ in the germline V gene (reference sequence). This CDR3 region has 13 residues. Trimming took off 2 bases at V and 5 bases at J, with 9 bases between the two ends. The CDR3: CASSLWVGETQYF. CDR3 in DNA: TGTGCCAGCAGCTTATGGGTTGGGGAGACCCAGTACTTC.

This clone was detected only once. The V call is TRBV11-2, the J call TRBJ2-7; 11 bases map to TRBD1. In germline, CDR1 is SGHAT, CDR2 FQNNGV. Germline trimming cut 5 bases from V and 2 bases from J; bases unmatched to any gene: 14. The CDR3 totals 18 residues. CDR3 bases: TGTGCCAGCAGCCCACTCACCGGGACAGGGGGAGGAGCCTACGAGCAGTACTTC. This gives the protein CASSPLTGTGGGAYEQYF.

CDR3 residues: CASSQELAGVRYF. Here the CDR3 DNA reads TGCGCCAGCAGTCAAGAACTAGCGGGAGTACGGTACTTC. The chain employs TRBV10-1 and TRBJ2-7, with TRBD2 identical over 11 bases. The CDR3 totals 13 residues. Germline V gene sequence: CDR1 WNHNN, CDR2 SYGVQD (reference sequence). The V gene end was trimmed by 5 bases and the J gene end by 12 bases; junction bases not matched to a gene: 9.

This chain links TRBV25-1 with TRBJ2-3; D remains ambiguous. This CDR3 region has 14 residues. Germline V gene data show CDR1 as MGHDK and CDR2 as SYGVNS. Trimming took off 6 bases at V and 2 bases at J, with 12 bases between the two ends. CDR3 residues: CASRSGSSTDTQYF. The CDR3 bases are TGTGCCAGCAGATCCGGGTCTTCCACAGATACGCAGTATTTT.

The chain links TRBV6-5 to TRBJ2-2; unclear D gene. CDR1 and CDR2 from the germline V gene are MNHEY and SVGAGI. CDR3 size: 15 residues. V was cut by 2 bases and J by 8 bases, with 15 bases left in between. In nucleotides, the CDR3 is TGTGCCAGCAGTTACGGTGGCAGTCGGCCTGGGGAGCTGTTTTTT. Translation: CASSYGGSRPGELFF.

V and J are TRBV5-1 and TRBJ2-1; D may be TRBD2 (6 bases). Trimming cost V 0 bases and J 7 bases, with 20 bases left between them. The CDR3 is 17 residues long. CDR1 is SGHRS and CDR2 is YFSETQ in the germline V gene. CDR3 nucleotides: TGCGCCAGCAGCTTGGGATACACCGGGACTGTCCTTAATGAGCAGTTCTTC. Its translation: CASSLGYTGTVLNEQFF.

V is TRBV2 and J is TRBJ1-2, with D maybe TRBD1 (5 bases). Trimming stripped 7 bases from V and 1 base from J, with 25 bases between. The CDR3 contains 18 residues. The germline CDR1 and CDR2 sequences are SNHLY and FYNNEI. The CDR3 sequence is CASKYSQAPRGDNYGYTF. The CDR3 region has the DNA TGTGCCAGCAAATACTCTCAGGCTCCCCGGGGGGATAACTATGGCTACACCTTC.

The chain is built from TRBV5-1 and TRBJ2-7; 7 bases agree with TRBD1. CDR3 length equals 14 residues. CDR1 and CDR2 (germline): SGHRS, YFSETQ. The J segment lost 0 bases and the V segment lost 4 bases, leaving 4 bases of the junction unmatched. The CDR3 DNA reads as TGCGCCAGCAGCCTAGGACAGGTCTCCTACGAGCAGTACTTC. Its protein is CASSLGQVSYEQYF.

The chain is built from TRBV5-1 and TRBJ1-3; perhaps TRBD1 as D (5 bases). The germline V and J ends were trimmed by 0 bases and 1 base, with 11 bases remaining between them. Germline CDR1 and CDR2: SGHRS and YFSETQ. There are 16 residues in the CDR3. The CDR3 region has the DNA TGCGCCAGCAGCTTGGACACGGACACTTCTGGAAACACCATATATTTT. Its protein is CASSLDTDTSGNTIYF.

The chain uses TRBV7-8 and TRBJ1-1, with D uncertain. CDR1 and CDR2 from the germline V gene are SGHVS and FQNEAQ. V was clipped by 4 bases and J by 0 bases, with 6 bases between them. CDR3 length: 13 residues. CDR3: CASSSAVNTEAFF. The DNA of the CDR3 is TGTGCCAGCAGCTCTGCGGTGAACACTGAAGCTTTCTTT.

This clone was recorded once. The V gene is TRBV5-1, the J gene TRBJ1-2, with 8 nucleotides matching TRBD1. The germline V gene encodes CDR1 SGHRS and CDR2 YFSETQ. The CDR3 sequence is 14 residues long. V dropped 0 bases and J dropped 4; count of bases not matched to a gene: 2. CDR3 nucleotide sequence: TGCGCCAGCAGCTTGGACACAGGGGGCTATGGCTACACCTTC. This gives the protein CASSLDTGGYGYTF.

The chain recombines TRBV5-5 with TRBJ1-5; the match to TRBD1 covers 7 bases. The germline gives CDR1 SGHKS, CDR2 YYEKEE (reference sequence). V trimming: 3 bases; J trimming: 0 bases; junction bases outside the gene matches: 3. The CDR3 totals 15 residues. The CDR3 loop reads CASSSGDSSNQPQHF. Here the CDR3 DNA reads TGTGCCAGCAGCTCCGGGGACAGTAGCAATCAGCCCCAGCATTTT.

Only a few counts were recorded for this clone. The genes are TRBV6-5 and TRBJ1-5; D unclear. V shed 4 bases and J shed 6 bases, with 10 bases lying between them. This CDR3 spans 13 amino acids. Germline V gene lookup returns CDR1 MNHEY and CDR2 SVGAGI. CDR3 DNA: TGTGCCAGCAGTTCCTCGGGGTTTCAGCCCCAGCATTTT. This encodes CASSSSGFQPQHF.

This clone came up once. This chain uses TRBV30 with TRBJ2-4, with 8 bases aligning to TRBD2. Looked up from germline, CDR1 is GTSNPN and CDR2 is SVGIG (reference sequence). The trim removed 3 bases at V and 2 bases at J, leaving 3 bases unmatched. The CDR3 is 14 amino acids. CDR3 in amino acids: CAWSAGGTKNIQYF. The CDR3 coding sequence is TGTGCCTGGAGCGCGGGGGGCACCAAAAACATTCAGTACTTC.

The chain carries TRBV28 and TRBJ2-3; D unresolved. The germline V gene has CDR1 MDHEN and CDR2 SYDVKM. The CDR3 consists of 12 residues. Deletions cut 7 bases from V and 6 bases from J, with 11 bases between. CDR3 residues: CASTRSRDTQYF. The CDR3 coding sequence is TGTGCCAGCACCAGGAGCCGTGATACGCAGTATTTT.

This sequence joins TRBV5-1 and TRBJ2-5; no firm D call. The germline V gene has CDR1 SGHRS and CDR2 YFSETQ. This CDR3 is 12 amino acids long. The ends were cut back, 4 bases at V and 1 base at J, with 5 bases in the middle. This CDR3 reads CASSPTQETQYF. CDR3 bases: TGCGCCAGCAGCCCAACCCAAGAGACCCAGTACTTC.